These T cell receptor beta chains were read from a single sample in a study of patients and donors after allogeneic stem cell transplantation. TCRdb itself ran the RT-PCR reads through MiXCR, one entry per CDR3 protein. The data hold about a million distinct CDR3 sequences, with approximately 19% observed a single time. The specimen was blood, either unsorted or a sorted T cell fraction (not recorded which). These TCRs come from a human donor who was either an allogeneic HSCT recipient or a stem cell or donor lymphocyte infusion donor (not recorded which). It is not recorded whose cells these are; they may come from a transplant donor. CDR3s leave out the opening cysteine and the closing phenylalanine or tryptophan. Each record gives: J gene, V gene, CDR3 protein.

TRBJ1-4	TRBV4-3	ASSQDRGQNEKLF
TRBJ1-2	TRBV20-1	SARVPGVVGYT
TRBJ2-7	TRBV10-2	ASRKWTSGSFYEQY
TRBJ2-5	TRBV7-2	ASSLAYETQY
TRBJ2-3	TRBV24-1	ATSDPPGTETDTQY
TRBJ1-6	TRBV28	ASSPRQGAGSPLH
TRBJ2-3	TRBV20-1	SARDSEGTDTQY
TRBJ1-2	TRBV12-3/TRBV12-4	ASGSQGDYGYT
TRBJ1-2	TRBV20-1	SARDDTGGYT
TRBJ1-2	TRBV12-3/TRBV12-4	ASSLAGSSNYGYT
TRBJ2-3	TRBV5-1	ASSSGSSPTDTQY
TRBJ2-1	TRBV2	ASTRGPSGSSYNEQF
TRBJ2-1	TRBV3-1	ASSQDWSGGRVYNEQF
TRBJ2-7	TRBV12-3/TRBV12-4	ASSPLAGVIYEQY
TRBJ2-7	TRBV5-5	ASSLEGLALTYEQY
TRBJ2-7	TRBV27	ASSSPGEGYEQY
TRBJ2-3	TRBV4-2	ASSHQLGLAGSADTQY
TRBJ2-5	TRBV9	ASSPVGGGAQETQY
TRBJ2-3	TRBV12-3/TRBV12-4	ASTEDRARSDTQY
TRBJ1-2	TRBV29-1	SVEGGDTGNYGYT
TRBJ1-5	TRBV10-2	ASSELNQPQH
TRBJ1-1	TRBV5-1	ASSYTGQGAKAF
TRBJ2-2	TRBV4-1	ASSKETSAPGELF
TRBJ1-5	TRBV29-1	RDQGASIGQPQH
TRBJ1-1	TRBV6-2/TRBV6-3	ASSWTVMTEAF
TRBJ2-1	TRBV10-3	AISAQVYEQF
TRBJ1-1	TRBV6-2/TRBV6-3	ASSLLQPTEAF
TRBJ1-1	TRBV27	ASRDRGQGNTEAF
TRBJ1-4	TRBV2	ASSTDNEKLF
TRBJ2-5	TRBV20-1	SAREGLAGLQETQY
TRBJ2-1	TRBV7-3	ASSLLAGEGSEEQF
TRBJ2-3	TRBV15	ATSRRRGYRTDTQY
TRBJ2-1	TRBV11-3	ASTPRGNEQF
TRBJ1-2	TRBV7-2	ASSSPIQGEANYGYT
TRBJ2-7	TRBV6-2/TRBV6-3	ASRYPGTGQAYEQY
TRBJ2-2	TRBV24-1	ATSKGLAGHTGELF
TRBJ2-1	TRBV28	ASSRSGRFSEQF
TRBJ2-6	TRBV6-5	ASSYGLSGANVLT
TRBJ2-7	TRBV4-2	ASSPTSGGRLGEQY
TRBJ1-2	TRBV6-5	ASSYTLGGGYT
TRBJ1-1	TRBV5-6	ASSSIDRGQAF
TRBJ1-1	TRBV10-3	AIGRLAYRDLNTEAF
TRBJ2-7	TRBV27	ASSLSVGPGGGLYEQY
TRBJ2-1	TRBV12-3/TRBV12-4	ASRSDYLSYNEQF
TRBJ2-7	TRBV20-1	SAVVPSSYEQY